This TCR beta chain was sequenced in a study of cytomegalovirus exposure and HLA in healthy donors. The PCR ran on 60 Vbeta and 13 Jbeta primers. Sequencing used immunoSEQ multiplex PCR; TCRdb keeps in-frame clones, though not all of them. The sample lists under 130,000 clones, about 81% occurring once. This CDR3 spans 15 amino acids. CDR1 and CDR2 (germline): SEHNR, FQNEAQ (reference sequence). J lost 7 bases, V lost 5 bases, and 8 bases had no gene match. Study results and limitations: Cytomegalovirus-associated TCR beta chains were listed, numbering roughly 150.

As to this clone: Its specificity is not known.

This clonotype was obtained from a man aged 30 to 39 in good health and CMV-seronegative. Sequencing used PBMCs. The chain combines TRBV7-9 with TRBJ1-4, with 9 bases matching TRBD1. In DNA form, the CDR3 reads TGTGCCAGCAGCCCAACAGGGGGCATCGGTGAAAAACTGTTTTTT. It encodes CASSPTGGIGEKLFF.